The 2 T cell receptor beta chains given below trace back to one sample, sequenced in a study of human T cells and chemical hapten exposure (dated by TCRdb to the early 2020s). What this sample's time point label stands for: patch test 2, 6 weeks after DPC sensitization. The meaning of the sample's treatment or condition label: therapeutic diphenylcyclopropenone sensitization with weekly scalp DPC. Library prep was done by RACE. TCRdb lists the instrument as NextSeq 500. TCRdb passed the public sequencing reads through fastp at Q25 and MiXCR, retaining productive beta sequences. Rows with one shared CDR3 protein collapse into an entry with the most common genes and DNA. The sample table holds about 140,000 distinct CDR3 sequences, of which 10% to 15% were seen once. Together, the top ten hold roughly 1.4% of the sample. Specimen: whole blood, collected in connection with sensitization to the hapten diphenylcyclopropenone (DPC). Every receptor here comes from a woman aged 50 to 60 with alopecia areata. Some clones in this sample may be carry-over from other donors' samples.

V gene TRBV6-1 combines with J gene TRBJ2-1; 8 bases agree with TRBD1. The length of the CDR3 is 15 residues. Germline-derived CDR1 and CDR2 are MNHNS and SASEGT. The V gene end was trimmed by 6 bases and the J gene end by 7 bases; junction bases not matched to a gene: 11. CDR3: CASSPDRGPFNEQFF. In DNA, the CDR3 is TGTGCCAGCAGCCCAGACAGGGGACCCTTTAATGAGCAGTTCTTC.

This clonotype was counted only a few times. The CDR3 DNA follows: TGCGCCAGCAGCTTGGAACCGGGACGGATCATAGCGGGCAGCATCCCCGAGCAGTTCTTC. Translated: CASSLEPGRIIAGSIPEQFF. The gene calls are TRBV5-1 and TRBJ2-1; TRBD2 matches at 7 bases. CDR3 length equals 20 residues. Looked up from germline, CDR1 is SGHRS and CDR2 is YFSETQ. Losses at the gene ends were 0 bases for V and 10 bases for J; bases not matched to a gene: 25.